The T cell receptor (beta chain) described here comes from a study of CD8 T cells in Susac syndrome (dated by TCRdb to the late 2010s). About the full investigation: Whether CD8+ T cell activation and differentiation in Susac syndrome was antigen driven was tested using repertoire sequencing. CD8+ T cell repertoire clonality was compared between about a dozen healthy donors, approximately 14 Susac syndrome patients and roughly 15 multiple sclerosis patients.

Of note for this clonotype: Which antigen it targets is not known. The sample holds no much larger clone one base away, and base qualities are not on file.

Peripheral blood CD8+ and CD4+ T cells from healthy donors, Susac syndrome patients and multiple sclerosis patients were profiled using high-throughput TCR beta sequencing. Healthy donors were age- and sex-matched controls. CD8+ TEMRA cells were enriched by FACS, while bulk CD8+ and CD4+ T cells were purified by magnetic negative isolation. Blood was collected in EDTA tubes and processed within 24 hours, with PBMCs isolated through density gradient centrifugation. PBMCs intended for TCR sequencing were cryopreserved in liquid nitrogen and thawed later in a water bath at 37 degrees C. Purity of sorted or isolated CD4+, CD8+ and CD8+ TEMRA cells was at least 90%. The CDR3 contains 14 residues, cysteine and phenylalanine counted. The sequence is cut down to CDR3 DNA, 42 bases in frame from base 1. From V the trimming removes 7 bases and from J it removes 3 bases, while the gene matches leave 9 bases of the junction unaccounted for. Looking up the germline V gene yields CDR1 SGDLS and CDR2 YYNGEE.

RNA was extracted with the RNeasy kit and roughly 0.45 to 1 ug was reverse transcribed using random hexamers. TCR beta CDR3 regions were amplified with the immunoSEQ multiplex PCR assay covering 54 Vbeta and 13 Jbeta segments. To correct PCR amplification bias, a synthetic template baseline was used for both primer optimization and computational correction. Per the source publication's procedure: Reads were annotated to V, D and J genes according to IMGT and were analyzed with immunoSEQ Analyzer, with only productive sequences retained. Clonality was computed as one minus Shannon entropy normalized by log2 of the number of productive unique sequences. For each patient and control, public and private clones were evaluated within the 100 most prevalent clones. Susac-specific clones were defined as absent from healthy and MS cohorts, 850 to 1,300 published viral clones and other ImmuneACCESS disease sequences. The public reads were quality trimmed at Q25 with fastp and then assembled into clones with MiXCR by TCRdb, keeping productive beta chains. All rows with the same CDR3 protein become a single entry with the most common DNA and genes. TCRdb assigned the V and J calls; the authors' analysis was not used. A total of about 69,000 distinct CDR3 sequences appear in this sample, 95% of them only once. Clones ranked in the top ten supply around 0.25% of the sample.

Points the paper makes about the study in general: The TCR sequencing and HLA analysis was acknowledged to have included a relatively small number of individuals.

The sequence came from a human donor in good health. The sequencing sample was made of CD8+ T cells from PBMCs. The V gene is TRBV9 and the J gene is TRBJ2-7, with TRBD1 matching 8 junction bases. The CDR3 corresponds to CASGTGTGHYEQYF. The bases read TGTGCCAGCGGTACCGGGACAGGTCACTACGAGCAGTACTTC. The full variable domain, completed from the reference TRBV9 and TRBJ2-7 proteins outside the CDR3, reads DSGVTQTPKHLITATGQRVTLRCSPRSGDLSVYWYQQSLDQGLQFLIQYYNGEERAKGNILERFSAQQFPDLHSELNLSSLELGDSALYFCASGTGTGHYEQYFGPGTRLTVT.